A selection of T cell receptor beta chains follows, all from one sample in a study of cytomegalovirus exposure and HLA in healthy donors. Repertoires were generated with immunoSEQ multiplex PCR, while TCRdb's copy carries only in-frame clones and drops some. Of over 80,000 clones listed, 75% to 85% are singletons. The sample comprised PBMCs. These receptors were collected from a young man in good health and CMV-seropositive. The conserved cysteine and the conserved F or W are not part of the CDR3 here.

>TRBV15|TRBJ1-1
ATSRDGQREAF
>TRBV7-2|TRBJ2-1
ASSLGYLADDNEQF
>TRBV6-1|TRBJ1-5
ASRGPGSNQPQH
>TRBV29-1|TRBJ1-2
SVGGTERSISGYT
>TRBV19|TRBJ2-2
ASSIEVASGENTGELF
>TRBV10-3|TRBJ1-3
AITSTVSGNTIY
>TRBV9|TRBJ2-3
ASNNEGTGTGTDTQY
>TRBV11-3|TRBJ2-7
ASSLDQGSYEQY
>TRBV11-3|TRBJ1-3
ASSLLAGNTIY
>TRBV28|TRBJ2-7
ASIRSGGRGWDEQY
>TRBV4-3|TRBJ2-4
ASSQDDPRASGSSGNIQY
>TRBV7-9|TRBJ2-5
SLQGARETQY
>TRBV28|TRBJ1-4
ASSIPTGRKLF
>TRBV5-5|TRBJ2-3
ASSLYPESDTQY
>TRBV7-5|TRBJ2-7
ARSYRTGQERYEQY
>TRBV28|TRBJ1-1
ASSLGGQGVGTEAF
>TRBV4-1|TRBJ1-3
ASSQSRDRDGNTIY
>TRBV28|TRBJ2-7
ASTWDRGNSEQY
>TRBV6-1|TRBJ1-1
ASSEYRGRMDTEAF
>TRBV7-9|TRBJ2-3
ASSLSQGLAGGDTQY
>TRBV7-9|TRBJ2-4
ASSPPAGEDKNIQY
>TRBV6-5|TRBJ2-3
AISREGGDTQY
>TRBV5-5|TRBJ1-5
ASSLQGSQPQH
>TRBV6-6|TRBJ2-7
ASKSRDREDEQY
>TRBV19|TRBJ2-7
ASSTMAGQGYEQY
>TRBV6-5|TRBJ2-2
ASSYGNWGQGGELF
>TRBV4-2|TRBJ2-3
ASSQDASLAGYTQY
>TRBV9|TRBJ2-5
ASSVGTSGRASQETQY
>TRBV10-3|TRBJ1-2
AITSRGNNYGYT
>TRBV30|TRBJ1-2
AWSTQSYGYT
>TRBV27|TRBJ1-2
ASSTFDRQPNYGYT
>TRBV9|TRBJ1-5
ASSLRGDSNQPQH
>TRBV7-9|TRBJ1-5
ASSLGVGAGNQPQH
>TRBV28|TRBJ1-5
ASSASNQPQH
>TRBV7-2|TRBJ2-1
ASSQQGGDEQF
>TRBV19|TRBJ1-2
AVKTGTYGYT
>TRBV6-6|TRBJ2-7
ASSPRDTDYEQY
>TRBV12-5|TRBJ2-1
ASGLEPLLTGNNEQF
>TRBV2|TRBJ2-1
ASSGSLAGVNEQF
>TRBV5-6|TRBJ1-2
ASSLASVQERGYT
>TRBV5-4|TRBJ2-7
ASSLDGLSYEQY
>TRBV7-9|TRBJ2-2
ASSFVAGAGELF
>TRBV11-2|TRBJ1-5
ASSLNAGLGNQPQH
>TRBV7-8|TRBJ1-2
ASSFTGDYGYT
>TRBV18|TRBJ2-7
ASSAGGYEQY
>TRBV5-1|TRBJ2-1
ASSLVGSFDEQF
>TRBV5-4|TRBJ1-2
ASSLEGSGYGYT
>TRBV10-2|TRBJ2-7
ASSVQVIYEQY
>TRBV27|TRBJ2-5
ASSRTGGEQETQY
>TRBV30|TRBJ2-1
AWSLYRDNNEQF
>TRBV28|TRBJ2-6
ASNSPAGGPGANVLT
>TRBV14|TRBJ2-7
ASSHPGAQSYEQY
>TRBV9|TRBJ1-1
ASSPRQGGEAF
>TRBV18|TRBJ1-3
ASSLLWTTDSGNTIY
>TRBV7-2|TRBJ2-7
ASSLAGQGAYEQY